One and the same sample provided the 23 T cell receptor beta chains below, sequenced in a study of T-cell reconstitution after alpha-beta-depleted transplantation in children. Library preparation (for TCRbeta) was performed with unique molecular identifiers. TCRdb reprocessed the PCR reads with MiXCR, giving one entry per CDR3 protein. The sample includes approximately 300,000 distinct CDR3 sequences, 10% seen only once; the top ten take approximately 7%. Material: PBMCs, obtained before TCRalphabeta/CD19-depleted stem cell transplant. The receptors were gathered from a boy younger than two with acute myeloid leukemia, due to receive a stem cell transplant.

V is TRBV14 and J is TRBJ2-1, with D possibly being TRBD1 (6 bases). The CDR3 loop spans 14 amino acids. Germline CDR1 and CDR2: SGHDN and FVKESK. V was cut by 0 bases and J by 7 bases, with 10 bases left in between. This CDR3 reads CASSQETGPNEQFF. For the CDR3, the DNA is TGTGCCAGCAGCCAAGAGACAGGACCGAATGAGCAGTTCTTC.

This clonotype was found a few times. This sequence joins TRBV23-1 and TRBJ2-5; TRBD1 is a possible D gene (6 bases). TRBV23-1 is labeled an ORF, and its function is uncertain. The V gene lost 4 bases and the J gene lost 3 bases, with 12 bases spanning the gap. There are 14 residues in the CDR3. This CDR3 is CASSLDTGKETQYF. The CDR3 DNA reads as TGCGCCAGCAGTCTAGATACAGGGAAAGAGACCCAGTACTTC.

A word on this clonotype: This could be a read error, since a much larger clone is one nucleotide away. The chain is built from TRBV3-1 and TRBJ1-1; no definite D call. With 5 bases removed from V and 5 bases from J, the gap between germline ends came to 12 bases. Germline assignment: CDR1 LGHDT and CDR2 YNNKEL (reference sequence). The CDR3 length is 13 residues. CDR3 protein: CASSTNTGTEAFF. The CDR3 DNA follows: TGTGCCAGCAGCACCAACACGGGAACTGAAGCTTTCTTT.

This clonotype was seen only a few times. The J gene is TRBJ2-1, the V gene TRBV5-1; TRBD2 matches at 7 bases. Germline V gene lookup returns CDR1 SGHRS and CDR2 YFSETQ. This CDR3 is built from 16 residues. Unmatched junction bases numbered 9, after V lost 4 bases and J lost 2 bases. This CDR3 reads CASSATSLRTYNEQFF. In nucleotides, the CDR3 is TGCGCCAGCAGCGCGACTAGCTTAAGAACCTACAATGAGCAGTTCTTC.

Worth noting for this clonotype: This could be a read error, since a much larger clone is one nucleotide away. The chain is built from TRBV5-1 and TRBJ2-7; 12 positions match TRBD2. This CDR3 contains 15 residues. CDR1 and CDR2 from the germline V gene are SGHRS and YFSETQ. Unmatched junction bases numbered 5, after V lost 5 bases and J lost 2 bases. For the CDR3, the DNA is TGCGCCAGCAGGAGACTAGCGGGGGCTACCTACGAGCAGTACTTC. Its translation is CASRRLAGATYEQYF.

This clonotype was counted ten times or more. This chain joins TRBV7-6 and TRBJ2-3; TRBD2 matches at 10 bases. CDR3 size: 13 residues. The V gene end was trimmed by 5 bases and the J gene end by 6 bases; junction bases not matched to a gene: 2. The germline V gene has CDR1 SGHVS and CDR2 FNYEAQ. The CDR3 DNA is TGTGCCAGCAGCCCGGGACTAGCGGATACGCAGTATTTT. This sequence encodes CASSPGLADTQYF.

The genes are TRBV2 and TRBJ1-1; perhaps TRBD1 as D (6 bases). Germline-derived CDR1 and CDR2 are SNHLY and FYNNEI. The CDR3 has 13 residues. V lost 7 bases to trimming and J lost 0 bases, with 9 bases between them. The CDR3 DNA reads TGTGCCAGCATTGGACAGATGAACACTGAAGCTTTCTTT. It specifies CASIGQMNTEAFF. Full variable domain (missing parts from reference TRBV2 and TRBJ1-1): EPEVTQTPSHQVTQMGQEVILRCVPISNHLYFYWYRQILGQKVEFLVSFYNNEISEKSEIFDDQFSVERPDGSNFTLKIRSTKLEDSAMYFCASIGQMNTEAFFGQGTRLTVV.

This clonotype was found many times. This sequence joins TRBV5-5 and TRBJ2-7; a possible D gene is TRBD1 (6 bases). CDR3 size: 14 residues. V lost 1 base and J 1 base, leaving 9 bases between the germline ends. The germline V gene has CDR1 SGHKS and CDR2 YYEKEE (reference sequence). CDR3 sequence (DNA): TGTGCCAGCAGCTTGCAGGGGATATCCTACGAGCAGTACTTC. Amino acid sequence: CASSLQGISYEQYF. Complete variable domain (other parts from reference TRBV5-5 and TRBJ2-7): DAGVTQSPTHLIKTRGQQVTLRCSPISGHKSVSWYQQVLGQGPQFIFQYYEKEERGRGNFPDRFSARQFPNYSSELNVNALLLGDSALYLCASSLQGISYEQYFGPGTRLTVT.

In its sample, this clonotype was seen many times. The chain recombines TRBV6-5 with TRBJ2-7, with 8 positions matching TRBD2. The V gene's germline CDR1 is MNHEY and CDR2 SVGAGI. There are 16 residues in the CDR3. V lost 5 bases and J lost 1; bases outside the gene matches: 10. The CDR3 spells CASSPGTRPSSYEQYF. CDR3 nucleotides: TGTGCCAGCAGTCCCGGGACTAGACCCTCTTCCTACGAGCAGTACTTC.

This clonotype was seen at least ten times. The chain uses TRBV28 and TRBJ2-7, with D possibly being TRBD1 or TRBD2 (5 bases each). V was shortened by 0 bases and J by 4 bases, with 13 bases between the two germline ends. This CDR3 comprises 15 residues. CDR1 MDHEN and CDR2 SYDVKM come from the germline V gene. In DNA form, the CDR3 reads TGTGCCAGCAGTTTATGGGGGGACGGAGTTTACGAGCAGTACTTC. It encodes CASSLWGDGVYEQYF.

This clonotype has a handful of counts. V and J are TRBV12-3 or TRBV12-4 and TRBJ2-7; D is possibly TRBD1 or TRBD2 (5 bases each). This CDR3 has 14 amino acids. With 4 bases removed from V and 8 bases from J, the gap between germline ends came to 18 bases. CDR3 nucleotide sequence: TGTGCCAGCAGTTATGGGACCTTTACTGGCAAGCAGTACTTC. It is translated as CASSYGTFTGKQYF.

This clonotype was recorded at least ten times. The chain carries TRBV4-3 and TRBJ1-1; D uncertain. The CDR3 covers 14 residues. CDR1 and CDR2 from the germline V gene are LGHNA and YSLEER. Trimming removed 0 bases at V and 2 bases at J, with 7 bases between. The chain's CDR3 is CASSQDGENTEAFF. CDR3 in DNA: TGCGCCAGCAGCCAAGACGGGGAAAACACTGAAGCTTTCTTT.

This clonotype was seen a few times. V is TRBV28 and J is TRBJ2-7, with D tentatively TRBD1 (5 bases). Germline values: CDR1 MDHEN, CDR2 SYDVKM. This CDR3 spans 15 amino acids. V was pared by 3 bases and J by 4 bases, with 16 bases between. The CDR3 DNA is TGTGCCAGCAGTTTTGTCGCAGGGCAATCGTACGAGCAGTACTTC. It codes for CASSFVAGQSYEQYF.

The count of this clonotype is one. Being one base from a much bigger clone, this may be a read error. This sequence joins TRBV20-1 and TRBJ1-5; 9 nucleotides agree with TRBD1. V trimming: 7 bases; J trimming: 3 bases; junction bases outside the gene matches: 13. CDR3 size: 16 residues. CDR1 DFQATT and CDR2 SNEGSKA come from the germline V gene (reference sequence). DNA for the CDR3: TGCAGTGTTCTGGACAGGGGAGGCAATACCAATCAGCCCCAGCATTTT. This translates into CSVLDRGGNTNQPQHF.

This clonotype has at least ten counts. The chain combines TRBV3-1 with TRBJ2-2; 7 bases are shared with TRBD2. The CDR3 extends over 15 amino acids. With 5 bases clipped from V and 6 bases from J, the junction kept 9 bases outside the gene matches. Germline CDR1 is LGHDT and CDR2 is YNNKEL (reference sequence). The CDR3 bases are TGTGCCAGCAGCTTAAAGGTAGCGGGTGCCGGGGAGCTGTTTTTT. It codes for CASSLKVAGAGELFF.

This clonotype was recorded many times. This rearrangement joins TRBV2 to TRBJ2-2, with TRBD1 matching 7 bases. CDR1 is SNHLY and CDR2 is FYNNEI in the germline V gene. V dropped 10 bases and J dropped 2; count of bases not matched to a gene: 10. CDR3 length equals 15 residues. The CDR3 spells CATQQGRINTGELFF. CDR3 in DNA: TGTGCCACCCAACAGGGGCGGATAAACACCGGGGAGCTGTTTTTT.

This clonotype has a count of ten or more. The rearrangement links TRBV6-5 to TRBJ2-7, with 8 bases fitting TRBD2. The CDR3 contains 15 residues. Trimming removed 2 bases from V and 1 base from J; junction bases left unmatched: 4. Looked up from germline, CDR1 is MNHEY and CDR2 is SVGAGI. This CDR3 is CASSYGGLVSYEQYF. For the CDR3, the DNA is TGTGCCAGCAGTTACGGGGGACTAGTTTCCTACGAGCAGTACTTC.

The chain employs TRBV12-3 or TRBV12-4 and TRBJ1-2; the D gene is possibly TRBD1 (5 bases). The CDR3 spans 13 residues. Between the trimmed V and J ends, which lost 5 bases and 4 bases, there was a span of 11 bases. CDR3: CASSLQASYGYTF. CDR3 DNA sequence: TGTGCCAGCAGTCTACAGGCGTCCTATGGCTACACCTTC.

This clonotype was counted between two and nine times. The chain has TRBV3-1 and TRBJ2-1; 7 nucleotides line up with TRBD2. V dropped 3 bases and J dropped 12; count of bases not matched to a gene: 11. The CDR3 sequence is 14 residues long. CDR1 LGHDT and CDR2 YNNKEL come from the germline V gene (reference sequence). CDR3 in DNA: TGTGCCAGCAGCCAGGGGTCAACGGGACTATTGCAGTTCTTC. Amino acids: CASSQGSTGLLQFF.

This clonotype was detected many times. The chain uses TRBV5-1 and TRBJ2-1; 8 positions match TRBD1. This CDR3 region has 15 residues. V gave up 2 bases and J gave up 4 bases; unmatched junction bases: 5. Germline values: CDR1 SGHRS, CDR2 YFSETQ. The CDR3 loop reads CASSFGTGNYNEQFF. Written as DNA, the CDR3 is TGCGCCAGCAGCTTCGGGACAGGCAATTACAATGAGCAGTTCTTC.

As regards this clonotype: A much bigger clone sits one base away, suggesting this may be a read error. The chain has TRBV29-1 and TRBJ2-1; TRBD2 matches at 7 bases. Germline CDR1 and CDR2: SQVTM and ANQGSEA. The V segment lost 1 base and the J segment 2 bases; nucleotides outside the gene matches: 8. The CDR3 loop spans 16 amino acids. DNA of the CDR3: TGCAGCGTTGAAGCTGGGATTAGCGGGCCCTACAATGAGCAGTTCTTC. Translated, it gives CSVEAGISGPYNEQFF.

This clonotype was counted many times. The chain joins TRBV12-5 to TRBJ2-2; D is uncertain. The length of the CDR3 is 13 residues. Germline V gene data show CDR1 as LGHNT and CDR2 as FRNRAP. V lost 0 bases, J lost 2 bases, and 1 base lay in between. For the CDR3, the DNA is TGTGCTAGTGGTTTGGTCAACACCGGGGAGCTGTTTTTT. Amino acid sequence: CASGLVNTGELFF.

This clonotype has ten or more counts. V gene TRBV7-9 combines with J gene TRBJ2-7; a weak D match, TRBD1 (5 bases). Germline CDR1 is SEHNR and CDR2 is FQNEAQ (reference sequence). With 4 bases removed from V and 3 bases from J, the gap between germline ends came to 10 bases. The CDR3 loop spans 13 amino acids. The chain's CDR3 is CASSSRGHYEQYF. The CDR3 DNA sequence: TGTGCCAGCAGCTCTAGGGGCCACTACGAGCAGTACTTC.